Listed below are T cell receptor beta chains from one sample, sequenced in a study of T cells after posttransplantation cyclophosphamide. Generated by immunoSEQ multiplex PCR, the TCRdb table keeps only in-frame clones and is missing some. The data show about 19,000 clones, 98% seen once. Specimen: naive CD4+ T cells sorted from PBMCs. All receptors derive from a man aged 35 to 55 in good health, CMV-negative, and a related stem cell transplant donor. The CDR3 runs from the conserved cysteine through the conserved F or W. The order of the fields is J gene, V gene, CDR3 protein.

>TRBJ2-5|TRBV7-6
CASSFGTSGQETQYF
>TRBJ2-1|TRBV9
CASSVVPSRWDEQFF
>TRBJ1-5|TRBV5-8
CASSFRSQPQHF
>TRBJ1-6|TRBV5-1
CASSSGQGAPLHF
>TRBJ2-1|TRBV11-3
CASSPLSYNEQFF
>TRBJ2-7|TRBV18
CASSPSLAVSYEQYF
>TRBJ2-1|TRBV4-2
CASSQAFRNEQFF
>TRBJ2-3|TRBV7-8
CASSLTSGSDTQYF
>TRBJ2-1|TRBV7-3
CASSPLGGFNEQFF
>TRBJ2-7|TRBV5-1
CASAAVTTYEQYF
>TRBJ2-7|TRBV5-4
CASSLGDRSYEQYF
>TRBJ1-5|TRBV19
CASTIGGGGLQHF
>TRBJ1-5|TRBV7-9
CASSSGTGGLPQHF
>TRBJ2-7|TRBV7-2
CASSLETGLPFEQYF
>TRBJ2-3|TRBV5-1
CASRMGLDTDTQYF
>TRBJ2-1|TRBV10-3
CAISRLAEAYNEQFF
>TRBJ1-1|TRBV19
CASSSGMNTEAFF
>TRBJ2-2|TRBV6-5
CASSIGGGYPGELFF
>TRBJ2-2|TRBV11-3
CASSLAGGWGTGELFF
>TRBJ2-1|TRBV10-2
CASSGETSGSVDEQFF
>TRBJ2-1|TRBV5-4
CASSSPGLGDNEQFF
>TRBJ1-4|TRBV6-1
CASSGRVAGVVEKLFF
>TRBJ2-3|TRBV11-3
CASSKLGQPTDTQYF
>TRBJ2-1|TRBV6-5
CASSYGSSGRNEQFF
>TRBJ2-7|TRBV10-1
CASRSGTSGYEQYF
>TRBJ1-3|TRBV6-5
CASSPDRVTGNTIYF
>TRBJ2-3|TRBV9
CASSGSGRASDTQYF
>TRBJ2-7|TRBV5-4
CASSSSGRDGEQYF
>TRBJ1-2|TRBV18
CASSPQSGTRGYTF
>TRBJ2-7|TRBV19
CASSRDREYEQYF
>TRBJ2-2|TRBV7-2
CASSSYTGELFF
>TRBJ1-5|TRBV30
CAWQQGTGQPQHF
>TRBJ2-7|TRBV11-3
CASSSGLAYEQYF
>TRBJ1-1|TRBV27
CASRRDRGVGTEAFF
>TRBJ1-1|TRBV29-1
CSVVTSRGEAFF
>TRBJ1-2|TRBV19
CASSILQVGRGYGYTF
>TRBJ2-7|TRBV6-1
CASSRQYREGYEQYF